This is a list of T cell receptor beta chains from one sample in a study of blood T cell repertoires in COVID-19. TCRdb's table, derived via immunoSEQ multiplex PCR, lists solely in-frame clones and lacks some. The sample lists around 270,000 clones; around 86% were seen once. Material: peripheral blood. The receptors were sampled from a woman aged 55-70 years with COVID-19, enrolled during active disease. Both conserved end residues are part of each CDR3.

v_gene	j_gene	CDR3aa
TRBV3-1/TRBV3-2	TRBJ2-3	CASSRQGTPRYF
TRBV9	TRBJ2-1	CASSVAPTSGYNEQFF
TRBV19	TRBJ2-7	CASSTTGGGHEQYF
TRBV27	TRBJ1-2	CASSSTGRVGYTF
TRBV28	TRBJ2-5	CASSWISGETQYF
TRBV28	TRBJ1-3	CASSLWDRGGGNTIYF
TRBV24-1	TRBJ2-2	CATRTSGTGELFF
TRBV28	TRBJ1-3	CASSGDDRAGGNTIYF
TRBV5-1	TRBJ2-3	CASSFDSPGTDTQYF
TRBV10-3	TRBJ2-6	CAISDGLSGANVLTF
TRBV6-2/TRBV6-3	TRBJ2-5	CASSPGTSGYQETQYF
TRBV28	TRBJ1-2	CASCDSQHYGYTF
TRBV2	TRBJ2-1	CAREGAGGSYNEQFF
TRBV24-1	TRBJ1-2	CATSDLKTGGHYGYTF
TRBV28	TRBJ2-7	CASQTDLPYEQYF
TRBV28	TRBJ1-5	CASSHQGGGYSNQPQHF
TRBV2	TRBJ2-7	CASRGRGHSYEQYF
TRBV28	TRBJ1-4	CASTPDREKLFF
TRBV11-2	TRBJ1-5	CASSANREPQHF
TRBV7-8	TRBJ2-2	CASSLAPATGDTGELFF
TRBV10-3	TRBJ2-1	CAISSTSGTSNEQFF
TRBV7-9	TRBJ2-5	CASSLGLADQETQYF
TRBV6-6	TRBJ1-2	CASSPGRTYGYTF
TRBV5-1	TRBJ1-1	CASSVQGRDTEAFF
TRBV4-2	TRBJ2-3	CASSQDDGGGDTQYF
TRBV29-1	TRBJ2-7	CSVGGQGTYEQYF
TRBV11-2	TRBJ2-5	CASSPSGTGRRETQYF
TRBV6-1	TRBJ2-2	CASSGQVGVNTGELFF
TRBV11-3	TRBJ2-5	CASSLRQGKETQYF
TRBV7-9	TRBJ2-7	CASSLGRRQGTYEQYF
TRBV6-6	TRBJ1-4	CASRQGGTNEKLFF
TRBV14	TRBJ1-6	CASSQVFEGGNSPLHF
TRBV5-5	TRBJ2-7	CASSTRQGAYEQYF
TRBV28	TRBJ1-1	CASSPTMAGVTEAFF
TRBV9	TRBJ2-7	CASSFSGTPSYEQYF
TRBV4-3	TRBJ2-5	CASSPSQTQYF
TRBV7-3	TRBJ1-1	CASSPNDRGTEAFF
TRBV9	TRBJ2-2	CASSVAPTSGRDTGELFF
TRBV27	TRBJ1-4	CASSLWRGNEKLFF
TRBV28	TRBJ1-4	CASSTTGWGEKLFF